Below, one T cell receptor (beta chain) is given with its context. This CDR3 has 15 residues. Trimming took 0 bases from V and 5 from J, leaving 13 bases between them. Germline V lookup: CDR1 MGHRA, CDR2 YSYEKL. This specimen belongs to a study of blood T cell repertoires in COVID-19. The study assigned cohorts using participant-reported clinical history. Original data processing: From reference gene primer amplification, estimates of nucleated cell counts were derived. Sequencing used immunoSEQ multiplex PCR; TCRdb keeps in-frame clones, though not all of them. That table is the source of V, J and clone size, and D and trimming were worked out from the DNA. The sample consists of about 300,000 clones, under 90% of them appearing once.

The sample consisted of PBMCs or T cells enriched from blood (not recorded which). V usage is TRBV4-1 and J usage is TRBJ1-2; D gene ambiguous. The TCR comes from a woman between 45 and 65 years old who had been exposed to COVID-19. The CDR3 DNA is TGCGCCAGCAGCCAAGACACCAGGAACAGATATGGCTACACCTTC. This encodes CASSQDTRNRYGYTF.